This entry lists 8 T cell receptor beta chains sequenced from one sample in a study of cytomegalovirus exposure and HLA in healthy donors. 13 Jbeta primers and 60 Vbeta primers were used for the PCR. Repertoires were generated with immunoSEQ multiplex PCR, while TCRdb's copy carries only in-frame clones and drops some. The table has more than 150,000 clones, around 80% seen once. Specimen: PBMCs. The receptors were gathered from a man in his late teens or twenties in good health and CMV-seronegative.

This chain connects TRBV9 to TRBJ1-1, with 9 bases matching TRBD1. The CDR3 has 13 amino acids. With 0 bases clipped from V and 6 bases from J, the junction kept 0 bases outside the gene matches. Germline CDR1 and CDR2: SGDLS and YYNGEE. This CDR3 reads CASSVGQGAEAFF. CDR3 DNA: TGTGCCAGCAGCGTAGGACAGGGGGCTGAAGCTTTCTTT.

This chain joins TRBV5-4 and TRBJ1-1; no clear D gene. Trimming removed 1 base at V and 0 bases at J, with 13 bases between. CDR1 and CDR2 (germline): SGHNT, YYREEE (reference sequence). The length of the CDR3 is 16 residues. The CDR3 loop reads CASSLSGSTMNTEAFF. The CDR3 coding sequence is TGTGCCAGCAGCTTGAGTGGGTCTACTATGAACACTGAAGCTTTCTTT.

J is TRBJ2-3 and V is TRBV15, with TRBD2 identical over 8 bases. V lost 0 bases, J lost 0 bases, and 11 bases stayed unmatched. Germline loops: CDR1 LNHNV, CDR2 YYDKDF (reference sequence). This CDR3 is built from 19 residues. The CDR3 protein is CATSRENGLAHSSTDTQYF. In nucleotides, the CDR3 is TGTGCCACCAGCAGAGAGAACGGACTAGCCCATTCTAGCACAGATACGCAGTATTTT.

The genes are TRBV30 and TRBJ2-3; D gene ambiguous. Trimming took off 4 bases at V and 2 bases at J, with 16 bases between the two ends. The CDR3 has 15 amino acids. Germline CDR1 reads GTSNPN; CDR2 reads SVGIG (reference sequence). CDR3 sequence reads: CAWTPTGLSTDTQYF. CDR3 nucleotide sequence: TGTGCCTGGACCCCGACGGGTTTGTCCACAGATACGCAGTATTTT.

The V and J genes are TRBV5-3 and TRBJ1-2, with TRBD1 identical over 7 bases. TRBV5-3 is an ORF; its function is uncertain. The CDR3 totals 18 residues. The V and J ends lost 0 bases and 8 bases, in that order; junction bases with no gene match: 19. CDR3 nucleotide sequence: TGTGCCAGAAGCTTGGATTTAAAGCCCGGGACAGCAGGTAACGGCTACACCTTC. It translates to CARSLDLKPGTAGNGYTF.

This clone was seen a handful of times. The CDR3: CSVRQGGEKLFF. The CDR3 DNA reads as TGCAGCGTGCGACAGGGGGGTGAAAAACTGTTTTTT. V gene TRBV29-1 combines with J gene TRBJ1-4, with 9 bases fitting TRBD1. This CDR3 has 12 amino acids. CDR1 is SQVTM and CDR2 is ANQGSEA in the germline V gene. With V trimmed by 6 bases and J by 7 bases, 3 bases remained unmatched.

The table lists this clone with a few counts. The rearrangement links TRBV28 to TRBJ2-2; 7 nucleotides agree with TRBD2. The germline V gene has CDR1 MDHEN and CDR2 SYDVKM. Trimming removed 6 bases from V and 5 bases from J; junction bases left unmatched: 6. The CDR3 totals 14 residues. The DNA for the CDR3 is TGTGCCAGCAGGTCCGGGGGAGGGACCGGGGAGCTGTTTTTT. It translates to CASRSGGGTGELFF. Based on the CDR3 plus reference TRBV28 and TRBJ2-2, the full variable domain is DVKVTQSSRYLVKRTGEKVFLECVQDMDHENMFWYRQDPGLGLRLIYFSYDVKMKEKGDIPEGYSVSREKKERFSLILESASTNQTSMYLCASRSGGGTGELFFGEGSRLTVL.

The CDR3 DNA sequence: TGTGCCAGCAGTGCGGCCAGGGGATCCTATGGCTACACCTTC. Protein product: CASSAARGSYGYTF. This rearrangement joins TRBV28 to TRBJ1-2; D may be TRBD1 (6 bases). V was shortened by 5 bases and J by 4 bases, with 14 bases between the two germline ends. Germline values: CDR1 MDHEN, CDR2 SYDVKM. The CDR3 sequence is 14 residues long.